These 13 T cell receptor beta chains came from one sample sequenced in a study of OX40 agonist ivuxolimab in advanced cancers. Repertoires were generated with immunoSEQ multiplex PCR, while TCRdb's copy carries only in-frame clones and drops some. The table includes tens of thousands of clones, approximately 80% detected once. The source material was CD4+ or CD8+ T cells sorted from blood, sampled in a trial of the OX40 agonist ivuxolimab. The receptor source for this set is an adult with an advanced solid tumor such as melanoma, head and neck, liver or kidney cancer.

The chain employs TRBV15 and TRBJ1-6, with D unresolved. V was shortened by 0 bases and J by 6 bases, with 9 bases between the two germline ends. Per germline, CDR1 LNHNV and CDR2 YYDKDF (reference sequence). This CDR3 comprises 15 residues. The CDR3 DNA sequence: TGTGCCACCAGCAGAGATTCCACGGGTAATTCACCCCTCCACTTT. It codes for CATSRDSTGNSPLHF. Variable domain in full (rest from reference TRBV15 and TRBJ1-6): DAMVIQNPRYQVTQFGKPVTLSCSQTLNHNVMYWYQQKSSQAPKLLFHYYDKDFNNEADTPDNFQSRRPNTSFCFLDIRSPGLGDTAMYLCATSRDSTGNSPLHFGNGTRLTVT.

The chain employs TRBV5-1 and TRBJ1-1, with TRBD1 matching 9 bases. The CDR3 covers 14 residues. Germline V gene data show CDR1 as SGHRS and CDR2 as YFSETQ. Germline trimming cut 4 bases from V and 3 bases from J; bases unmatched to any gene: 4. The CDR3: CASSEGQGYTEAFF. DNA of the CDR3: TGCGCCAGCAGCGAGGGACAGGGATACACTGAAGCTTTCTTT.

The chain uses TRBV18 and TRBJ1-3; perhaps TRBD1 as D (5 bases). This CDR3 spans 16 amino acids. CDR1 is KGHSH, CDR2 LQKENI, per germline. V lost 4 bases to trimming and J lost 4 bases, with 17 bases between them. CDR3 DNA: TGTGCCAGCTCACAATCCGGGGCCCAATCCGGAAACACCATATATTTT. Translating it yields CASSQSGAQSGNTIYF.

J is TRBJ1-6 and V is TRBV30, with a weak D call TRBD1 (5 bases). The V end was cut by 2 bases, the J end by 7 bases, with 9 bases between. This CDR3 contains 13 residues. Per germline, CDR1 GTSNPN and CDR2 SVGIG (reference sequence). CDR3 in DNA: TGTGCCTGGAGTCGAGACAGCAATTCACCCCTCCACTTT. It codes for CAWSRDSNSPLHF.

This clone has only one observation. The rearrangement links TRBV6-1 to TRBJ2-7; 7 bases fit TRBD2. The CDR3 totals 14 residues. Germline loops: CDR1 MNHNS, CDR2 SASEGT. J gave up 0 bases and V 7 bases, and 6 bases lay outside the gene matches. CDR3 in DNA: TGTGCCAGCACGACCGAGCGGGACTCCTACGAGCAGTACTTC. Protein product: CASTTERDSYEQYF.

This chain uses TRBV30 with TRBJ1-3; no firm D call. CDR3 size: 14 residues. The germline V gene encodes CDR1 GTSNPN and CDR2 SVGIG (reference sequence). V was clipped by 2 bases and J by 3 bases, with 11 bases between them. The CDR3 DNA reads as TGTGCCTGGAGTCCAACAGCCCTTGGAAACACCATATATTTT. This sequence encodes CAWSPTALGNTIYF. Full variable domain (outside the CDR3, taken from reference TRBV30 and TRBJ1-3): SQTIHQWPATLVQPVGSPLSLECTVEGTSNPNLYWYRQAAGRGLQLLFYSVGIGQISSEVPQNLSASRPQDRQFILSSKKLLLSDSGFYLCAWSPTALGNTIYFGEGSWLTVV.

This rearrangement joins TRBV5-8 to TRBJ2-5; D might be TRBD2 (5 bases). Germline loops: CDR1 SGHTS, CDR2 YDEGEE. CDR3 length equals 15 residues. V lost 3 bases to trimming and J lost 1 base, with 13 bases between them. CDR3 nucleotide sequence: TGTGCCAGCAGCTCGCCGGAGGCTGGCCAAGAGACCCAGTACTTC. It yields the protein CASSSPEAGQETQYF. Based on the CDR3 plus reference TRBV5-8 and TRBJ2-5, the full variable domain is EAGVTQSPTHLIKTRGQQATLRCSPISGHTSVYWYQQALGLGLQFLLWYDEGEERNRGNFPPRFSGRQFPNYSSELNVNALELEDSALYLCASSSPEAGQETQYFGPGTRLLVL.

In DNA, the CDR3 is TGTGCCAGCAGCTTAGTGGGGTTACATGAAAAACTGTTTTTT. This encodes CASSLVGLHEKLFF. The rearrangement links TRBV11-1 to TRBJ1-4; D unresolved. Trimming pared 1 base from V and 6 bases from J, leaving 9 bases between. From germline, CDR1 is SGHAT and CDR2 FQDESV (reference sequence). The CDR3 extends over 14 amino acids.

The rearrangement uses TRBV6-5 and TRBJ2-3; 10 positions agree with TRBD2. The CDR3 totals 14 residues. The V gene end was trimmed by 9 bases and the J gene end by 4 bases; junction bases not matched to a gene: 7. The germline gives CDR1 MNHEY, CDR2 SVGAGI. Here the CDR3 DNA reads TGTGCCAGTTTAGCTAGCGGGAGTTCAGATACGCAGTATTTT. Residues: CASLASGSSDTQYF.

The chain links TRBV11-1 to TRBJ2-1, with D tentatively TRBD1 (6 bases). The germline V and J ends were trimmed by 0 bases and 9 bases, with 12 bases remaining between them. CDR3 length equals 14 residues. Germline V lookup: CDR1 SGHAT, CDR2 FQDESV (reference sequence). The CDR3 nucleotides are TGTGCCAGCAGCTTAGCTGTACAGGGAATTGAGCAGTTCTTC. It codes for CASSLAVQGIEQFF.

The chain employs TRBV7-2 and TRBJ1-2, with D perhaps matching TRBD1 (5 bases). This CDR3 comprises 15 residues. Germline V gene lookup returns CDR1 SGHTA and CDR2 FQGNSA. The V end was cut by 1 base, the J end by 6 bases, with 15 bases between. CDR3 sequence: CASSLGLRTIDGYTF. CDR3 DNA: TGTGCCAGCAGCTTAGGGCTCAGGACAATCGATGGCTACACCTTC.

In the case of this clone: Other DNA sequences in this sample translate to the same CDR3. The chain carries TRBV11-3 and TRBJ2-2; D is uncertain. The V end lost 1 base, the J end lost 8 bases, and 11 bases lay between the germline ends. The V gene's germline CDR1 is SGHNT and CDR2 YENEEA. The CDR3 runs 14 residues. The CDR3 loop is CASSLGRSSGELFF. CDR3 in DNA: TGTGCCAGCAGCTTAGGAAGGAGCAGTGGGGAGCTGTTTTTT. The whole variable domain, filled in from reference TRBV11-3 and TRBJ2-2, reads EAGVVQSPRYKIIEKKQPVAFWCNPISGHNTLYWYLQNLGQGPELLIRYENEEAVDDSQLPKDRFSAERLKGVDSTLKIQPAELGDSAVYLCASSLGRSSGELFFGEGSRLTVL.

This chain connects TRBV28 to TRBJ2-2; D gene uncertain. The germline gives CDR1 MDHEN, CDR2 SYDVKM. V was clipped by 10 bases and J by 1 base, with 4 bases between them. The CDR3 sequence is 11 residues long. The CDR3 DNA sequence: TGTGCCATCGGGAACACCGGGGAGCTGTTTTTT. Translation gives CAIGNTGELFF.